This T cell receptor beta chain was observed in a study of blood T cell repertoires in COVID-19. Overall study: Sites in the United States, Italy and Spain provided acute and convalescent COVID-19 samples.

The germline V and J ends were trimmed by 6 bases and 2 bases, with 20 bases remaining between them. The CDR3 runs to 16 residues. Germline CDR1 SGDLS, CDR2 YYNGEE. Under the authors' procedure: How many nucleated cells were present was estimated from reference gene primer amplification. TCRdb keeps only in-frame clones here, not all; method: immunoSEQ multiplex PCR. D and trimming come from the DNA, and the V and J calls and clone size come from that table. The table lists more than 350,000 clones, more than 80% of them singletons. Material for sequencing was peripheral blood. This TCR came from a woman in her twenties or thirties with COVID-19, enrolled during active disease. The chain links TRBV9 to TRBJ1-1; a possible D gene is TRBD1 (6 bases). In DNA, the CDR3 is TGTGCCAGCAACAAGCAAGGGACACCCTTTAACACTGAAGCTTTCTTT. Translation: CASNKQGTPFNTEAFF.